This T cell receptor beta chain was documented in a study of shared clonotypes between healthy human individuals (dated by TCRdb to the early 2020s). At the level of the whole study: The cohort included three men and a couple of women between 18 and 49 years of age. The study deeply sequenced blood TCR repertoires of five healthy adults to estimate repertoire size and the extent of clonotype sharing between individuals. Each donor's leukapheresis produced roughly between roughly 0.85 and 9.5 billion PBMCs. To increase sequencing depth and limit assay-specific biases, TCR repertoire library preparation and sequencing were carried out by different laboratories using diverse techniques. For each donor, three plates each were used for CD4 naive and CD4 memory, two plates were used for CD8 naive, and one plate was used for CD8 memory.

Healthy HIV-negative adults with no recently reported acute infections or vaccinations were included as donors. All donors were Caucasian adults living in Nashville, Tennessee, USA. CD4+ T cells were enriched by magnetic negative selection, after which naive cells were positively selected on CD45RA and the negative fraction was taken as the memory subset. After blood collection by leukapheresis, PBMCs were isolated using Ficoll-Histopaque density gradient centrifugation and then cryopreserved in the vapor phase of liquid nitrogen. Purity and quantity of every magnetically sorted T cell population were checked by analytical flow cytometry. Each sorted fraction had its genomic DNA isolated and then quantified by UV absorbance on a Nanodrop 2000c. Beyond this particular receptor, the publication reports: Sampling was limited to blood, and TCR repertoires in tissue likely differ from TCR repertoires in blood. Estimated clonotype richness was generally larger for naive than for memory subsets. Pairwise subsampling indicated that sequencing depth was expected to affect the degree of clonotype sharing among donors. Higher generation probabilities were observed for clonotypes shared by all four sorted-subset donors than for non-shared clonotypes. Across several donors, approximately 4.6% of naive CD4, approximately 3.6% of naive CD8, 2.3% of memory CD4, and 0.4% to 0.45% of memory CD8 clonotypes were shared. The small number of donors limited the genetic and exposure-history diversity represented. Incomplete sequencing was indicated by rarefaction of sorted-subset datasets, despite the large sequencing depth.

There are 14 amino acids in the CDR3, from cysteine to phenylalanine inclusive. CDR3 DNA only is kept here, 42 bases in frame from base 1. The V end gives up 3 bases and the J end 8 bases, leaving 8 bases in the junction not matched to a gene. Looking up the germline V gene (reference sequence) yields CDR1 SGHNT and CDR2 YYREEE. Using the deep immunoSEQ assay, multiplex PCR amplified TCR CDR3 regions from genomic DNA. For each cell subset, the extracted genomic DNA was distributed evenly across all wells of several immunoSEQ 96-well plates, and each plate served as one replicate. Each replicate PCR for sorted subsets received roughly 200 ng genomic DNA, equal to roughly 33,000 T cell genomes. Purified libraries were measured with a Qubit 3.0 fluorometer, size-checked on a Bioanalyzer 2100, and measured again with the KAPA Library Quantification kit. Each immunoSEQ 96-well plate was sequenced on its own single-read 150-cycle Illumina NextSeq 550 flow cell. Concerning the study's data processing: The immunoSEQ output contained only junctional sequences without quality scores, so filtering could not match that applied to full-length reads. To assign V/J genes and CDR3, sequences were annotated using PyIR, a Python wrapper for IgBLAST v1.9, with IMGT germline references. Reads were removed for weak V/J assignments (E-value above 1e-6), missing CDR3, stop codons, out-of-frame junctions, or ambiguous translated residues. V3J clonotypes were defined by identical inferred V gene, J gene, and CDR3 amino acid sequence. To compute the percentage overlap between repertoires, the number of shared unique clonotypes was divided by the size of the smaller repertoire. Repertoire richness was assessed with RTK rarefaction, the Chao1 estimator, and Recon v2.1 estimates of unobserved clonotypes. For all TCRbeta clonotypes obtained by the gDNA method from a few donors, generation probabilities were computed with OLGA. TCRdb obtained this table from immuneACCESS and retained in-frame rearrangements with V and J assigned. These tables miss some clones; where compared with another copy, unresolved V genes account for less than half of the shortfall, and the remainder is unexplained. V, J and clone size are those of that table, while D and trimming were read from the DNA. This sample gives some 1.5 million clones in total; roughly 96% of them show up just once. Approximately 1.1% of the sample rests with the top ten.

With respect to this clone: It has no known antigen specificity. No qualities accompany the bases; no much larger clone lies one base away.

The sample taken for sequencing was naive CD4+ T cells sorted from blood. The label giving this sample's cell subset or site can be read as: CD45RA+ positively selected. This receptor chain uses TRBV5-4 and TRBJ1-3; 7 bases in the middle match TRBD1. This TCR derives from a man aged 25-45 years in good health. The sequenced DNA: TGTGCCAGCAGCTCGAGGACAGGAGGAGACACCATATATTTT. It is translated as CASSSRTGGDTIYF.